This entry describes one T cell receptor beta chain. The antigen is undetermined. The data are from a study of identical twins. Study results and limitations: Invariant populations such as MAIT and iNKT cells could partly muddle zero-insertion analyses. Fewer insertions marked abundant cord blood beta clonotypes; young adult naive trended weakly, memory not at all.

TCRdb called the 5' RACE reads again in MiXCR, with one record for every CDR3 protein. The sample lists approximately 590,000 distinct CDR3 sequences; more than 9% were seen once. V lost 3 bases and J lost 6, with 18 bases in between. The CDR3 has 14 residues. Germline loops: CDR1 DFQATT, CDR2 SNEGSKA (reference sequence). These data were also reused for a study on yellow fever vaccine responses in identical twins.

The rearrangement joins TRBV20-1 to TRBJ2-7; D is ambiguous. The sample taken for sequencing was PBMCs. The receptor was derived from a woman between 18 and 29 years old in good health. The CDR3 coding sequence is TGCAGTGCTAGTCTTCTGGGATCCGGTGGCGAGCAGTACTTC. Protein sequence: CSASLLGSGGEQYF.